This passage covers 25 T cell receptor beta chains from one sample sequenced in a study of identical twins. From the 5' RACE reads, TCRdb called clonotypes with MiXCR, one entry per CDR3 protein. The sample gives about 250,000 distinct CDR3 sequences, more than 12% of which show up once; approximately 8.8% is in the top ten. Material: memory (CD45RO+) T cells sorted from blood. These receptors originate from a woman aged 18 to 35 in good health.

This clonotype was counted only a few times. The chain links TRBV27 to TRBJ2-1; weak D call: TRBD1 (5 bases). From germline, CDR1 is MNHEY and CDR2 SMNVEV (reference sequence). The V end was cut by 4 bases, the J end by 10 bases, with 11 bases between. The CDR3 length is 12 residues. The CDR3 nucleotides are TGTGCCAGCAGTTCACAGGTTAAGGAGCAGTTCTTC. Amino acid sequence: CASSSQVKEQFF.

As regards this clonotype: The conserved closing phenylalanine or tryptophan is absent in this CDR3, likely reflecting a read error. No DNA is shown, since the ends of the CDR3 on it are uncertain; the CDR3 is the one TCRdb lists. The CDR3 sequence is CASNNRGV. The chain is built from TRBV27 and TRBJ2-4; TRBD1 is the table's D call and was not checked against the DNA. The CDR3 is 8 residues long, ends included. Germline V gene lookup returns CDR1 MNHEY and CDR2 SMNVEV (reference sequence).

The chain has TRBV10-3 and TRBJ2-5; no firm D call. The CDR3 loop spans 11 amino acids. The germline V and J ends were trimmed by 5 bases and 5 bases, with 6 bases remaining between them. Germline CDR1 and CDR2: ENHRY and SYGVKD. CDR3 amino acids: CAISLGETQYF. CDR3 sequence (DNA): TGTGCCATCAGTTTGGGGGAGACCCAGTACTTC.

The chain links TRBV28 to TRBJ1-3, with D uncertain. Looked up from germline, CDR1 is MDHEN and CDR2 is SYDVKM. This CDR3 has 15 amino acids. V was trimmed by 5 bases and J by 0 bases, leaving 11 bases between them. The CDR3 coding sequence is TGTGCCAGCAGTCCCTCAGGTTACTCTGGAAACACCATATATTTT. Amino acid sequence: CASSPSGYSGNTIYF.

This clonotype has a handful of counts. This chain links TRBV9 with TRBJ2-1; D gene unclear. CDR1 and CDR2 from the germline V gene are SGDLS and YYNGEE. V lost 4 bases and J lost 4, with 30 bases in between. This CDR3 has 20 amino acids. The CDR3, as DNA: TGTGCCAGCAGCCCCCTAGGCGTGAACCCATCCCTTAACCCGTACAATGAGCAGTTCTTC. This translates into CASSPLGVNPSLNPYNEQFF.

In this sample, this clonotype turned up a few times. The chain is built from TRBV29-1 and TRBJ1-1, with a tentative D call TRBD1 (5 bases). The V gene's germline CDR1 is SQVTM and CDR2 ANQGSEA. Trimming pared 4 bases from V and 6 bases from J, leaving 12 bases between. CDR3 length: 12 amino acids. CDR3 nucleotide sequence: TGCAGCGTTGTAAGGTCGGGGGCTGAAGCTTTCTTT. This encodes CSVVRSGAEAFF.

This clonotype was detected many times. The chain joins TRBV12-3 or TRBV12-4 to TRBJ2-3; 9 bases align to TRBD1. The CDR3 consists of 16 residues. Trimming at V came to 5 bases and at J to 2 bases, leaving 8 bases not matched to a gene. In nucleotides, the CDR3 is TGTGCCAGCAGTCCTAACAGGGGGCAGATCACAGATACGCAGTATTTT. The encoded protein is CASSPNRGQITDTQYF.

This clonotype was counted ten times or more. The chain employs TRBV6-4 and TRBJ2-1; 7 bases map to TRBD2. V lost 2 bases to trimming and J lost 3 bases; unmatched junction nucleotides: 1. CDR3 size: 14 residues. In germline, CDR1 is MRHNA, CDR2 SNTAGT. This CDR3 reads CASSDGGDYNEQFF. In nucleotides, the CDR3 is TGTGCCAGCAGTGACGGGGGGGACTACAATGAGCAGTTCTTC.

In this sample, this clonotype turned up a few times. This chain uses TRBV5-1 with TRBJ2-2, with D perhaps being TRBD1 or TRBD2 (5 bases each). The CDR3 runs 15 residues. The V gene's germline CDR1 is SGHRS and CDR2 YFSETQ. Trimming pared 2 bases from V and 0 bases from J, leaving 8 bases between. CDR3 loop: CASSLGDPNTGELFF. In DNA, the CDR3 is TGCGCCAGCAGCTTAGGGGACCCGAACACCGGGGAGCTGTTTTTT. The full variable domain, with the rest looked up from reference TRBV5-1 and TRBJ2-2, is KAGVTQTPRYLIKTRGQQVTLSCSPISGHRSVSWYQQTPGQGLQFLFEYFSETQRNKGNFPGRFSGRQFSNSRSEMNVSTLELGDSALYLCASSLGDPNTGELFFGEGSRLTVL.

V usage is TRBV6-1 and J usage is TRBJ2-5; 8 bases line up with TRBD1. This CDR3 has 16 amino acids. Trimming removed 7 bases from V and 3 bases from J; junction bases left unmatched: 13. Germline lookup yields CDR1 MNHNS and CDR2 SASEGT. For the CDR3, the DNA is TGTGCCAGCACGAGACAGGGGTGGCTAGTTGAAGAGACCCAGTACTTC. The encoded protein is CASTRQGWLVEETQYF.

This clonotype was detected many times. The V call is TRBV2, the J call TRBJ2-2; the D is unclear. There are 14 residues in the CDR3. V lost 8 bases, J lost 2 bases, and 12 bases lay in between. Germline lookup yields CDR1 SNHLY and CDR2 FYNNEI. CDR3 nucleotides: TGTGCCAGCGGTGTACGAGACAACACCGGGGAGCTGTTTTTT. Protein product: CASGVRDNTGELFF.

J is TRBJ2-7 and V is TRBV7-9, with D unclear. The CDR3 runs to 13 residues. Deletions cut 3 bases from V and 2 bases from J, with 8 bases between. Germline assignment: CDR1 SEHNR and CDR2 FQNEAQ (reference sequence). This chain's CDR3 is CASSFSSAYEQYF. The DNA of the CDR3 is TGTGCCAGCAGCTTCAGTTCCGCCTACGAGCAGTACTTC.

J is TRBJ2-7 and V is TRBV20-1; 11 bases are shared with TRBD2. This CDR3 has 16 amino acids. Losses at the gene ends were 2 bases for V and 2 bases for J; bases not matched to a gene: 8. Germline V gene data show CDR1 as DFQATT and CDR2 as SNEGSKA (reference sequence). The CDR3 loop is CSARRGTSGITYEQYF. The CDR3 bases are TGCAGTGCTAGACGAGGGACTAGCGGAATAACCTACGAGCAGTACTTC.

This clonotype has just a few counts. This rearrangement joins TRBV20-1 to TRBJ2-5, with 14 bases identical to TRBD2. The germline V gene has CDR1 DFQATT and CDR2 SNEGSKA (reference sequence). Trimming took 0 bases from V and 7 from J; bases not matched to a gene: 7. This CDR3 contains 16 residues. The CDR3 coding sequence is TGCAGTGCTAGAGAAAAGGGACTAGCGGGAGTAGGGACCCAGTACTTC. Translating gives CSAREKGLAGVGTQYF.

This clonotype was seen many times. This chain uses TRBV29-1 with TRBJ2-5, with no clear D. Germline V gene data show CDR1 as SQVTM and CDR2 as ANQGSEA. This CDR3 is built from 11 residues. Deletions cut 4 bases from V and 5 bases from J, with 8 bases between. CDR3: CSVAFDETQYF. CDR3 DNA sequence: TGCAGCGTTGCATTCGACGAGACCCAGTACTTC.

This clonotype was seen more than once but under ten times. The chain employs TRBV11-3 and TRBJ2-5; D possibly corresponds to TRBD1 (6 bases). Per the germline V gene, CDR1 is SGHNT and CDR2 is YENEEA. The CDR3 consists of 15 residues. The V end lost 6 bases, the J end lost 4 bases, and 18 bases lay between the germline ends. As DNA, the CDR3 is TGTGCCAGCAGTCCACCTCAGGGGTTCCGAGAGACCCAGTACTTC. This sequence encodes CASSPPQGFRETQYF.

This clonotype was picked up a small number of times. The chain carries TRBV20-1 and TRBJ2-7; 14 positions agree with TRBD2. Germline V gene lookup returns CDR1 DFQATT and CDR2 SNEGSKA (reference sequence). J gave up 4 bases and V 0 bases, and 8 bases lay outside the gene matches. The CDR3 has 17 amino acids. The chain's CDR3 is CSARDSGTSGGSYEQYF. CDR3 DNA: TGCAGTGCTAGAGACTCCGGGACTAGCGGGGGTAGTTACGAGCAGTACTTC.

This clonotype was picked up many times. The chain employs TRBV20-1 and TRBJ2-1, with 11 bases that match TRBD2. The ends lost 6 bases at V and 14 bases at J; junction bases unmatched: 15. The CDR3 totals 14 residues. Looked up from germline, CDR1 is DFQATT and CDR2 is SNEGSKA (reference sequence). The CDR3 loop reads CSAKKNSGRGGEFF. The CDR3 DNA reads TGCAGTGCAAAGAAGAATAGCGGGAGGGGTGGGGAGTTCTTC.

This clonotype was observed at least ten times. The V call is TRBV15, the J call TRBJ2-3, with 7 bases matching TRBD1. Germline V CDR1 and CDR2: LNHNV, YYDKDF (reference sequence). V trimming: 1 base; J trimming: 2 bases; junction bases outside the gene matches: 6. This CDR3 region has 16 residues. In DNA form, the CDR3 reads TGTGCCACCAGCAGAGGAGGACAGGCTTACACAGATACGCAGTATTTT. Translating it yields CATSRGGQAYTDTQYF.

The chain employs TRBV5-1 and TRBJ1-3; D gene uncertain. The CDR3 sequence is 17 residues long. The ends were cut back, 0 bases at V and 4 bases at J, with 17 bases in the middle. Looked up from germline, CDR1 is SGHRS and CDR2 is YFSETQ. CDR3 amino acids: CASSLASSERPGNTIYF. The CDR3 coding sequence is TGCGCCAGCAGCTTGGCCTCGTCAGAAAGGCCAGGAAACACCATATATTTT. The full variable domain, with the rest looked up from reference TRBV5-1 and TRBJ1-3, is KAGVTQTPRYLIKTRGQQVTLSCSPISGHRSVSWYQQTPGQGLQFLFEYFSETQRNKGNFPGRFSGRQFSNSRSEMNVSTLELGDSALYLCASSLASSERPGNTIYFGEGSWLTVV.

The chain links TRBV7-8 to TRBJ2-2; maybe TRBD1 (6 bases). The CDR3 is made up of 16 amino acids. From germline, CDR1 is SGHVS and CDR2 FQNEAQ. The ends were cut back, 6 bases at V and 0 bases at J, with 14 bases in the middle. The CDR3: CASSSDGGPNTGELFF. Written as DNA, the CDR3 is TGTGCCAGCAGTTCAGATGGGGGCCCGAACACCGGGGAGCTGTTTTTT.

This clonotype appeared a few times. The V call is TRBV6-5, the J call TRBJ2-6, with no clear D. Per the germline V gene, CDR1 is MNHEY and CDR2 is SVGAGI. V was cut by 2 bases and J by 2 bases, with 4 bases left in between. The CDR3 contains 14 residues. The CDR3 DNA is TGTGCCAGCAGTTACCTTGCTGGGGCCAACGTCCTGACTTTC. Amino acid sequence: CASSYLAGANVLTF.

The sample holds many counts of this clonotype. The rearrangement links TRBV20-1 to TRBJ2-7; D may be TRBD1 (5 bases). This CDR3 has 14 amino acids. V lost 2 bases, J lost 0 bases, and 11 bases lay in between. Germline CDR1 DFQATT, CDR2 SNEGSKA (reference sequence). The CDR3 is CSARKTASSYEQYF. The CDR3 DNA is TGCAGTGCTAGAAAGACAGCCAGCTCCTACGAGCAGTACTTC.

CDR3 DNA sequence: TGTGCCAGCGTGGCGGGAGCACCTTTTACTGAGCAGTTCTTC. Translating gives CASVAGAPFTEQFF. The genes are TRBV7-9 and TRBJ2-1; 7 bases align to TRBD2. The CDR3 runs 14 residues. V was clipped by 8 bases and J by 9 bases; unmatched bases: 13. Germline V gene sequence: CDR1 SEHNR, CDR2 FQNEAQ (reference sequence).

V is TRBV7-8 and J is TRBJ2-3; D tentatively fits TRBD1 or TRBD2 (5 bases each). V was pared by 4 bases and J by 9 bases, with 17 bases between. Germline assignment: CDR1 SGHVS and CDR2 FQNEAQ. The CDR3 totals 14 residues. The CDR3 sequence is CASSSEVSGTTQYF. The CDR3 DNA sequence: TGTGCCAGCAGCTCAGAGGTTTCAGGGACGACGCAGTATTTT.